This TCR beta chain is drawn from a study of a mutant IDH1 vaccine in newly diagnosed glioma. Study details: Eight vaccinations went to patients in weeks 1, 3, 5, 7, 11, 15, 19, 23. Patients were started on vaccination 4-6 weeks after radiotherapy alone, or with temozolomide cycles. Most patients had radiochemotherapy with temozolomide before enrollment; others had one alone.

Time point specified: week 11, during vaccination. Doses comprised 300 ug of mutant IDH1 20-mer peptide each, plus topical imiquimod. Donors harbored newly found WHO grade 3 or 4 IDH1-mutant, ATRX-lost astrocytomas. Comment on this clone: Its specificity is unknown.

Using immunoSEQ multiplex PCR, the repertoire was profiled, and TCRdb retains in-frame clones only, with some absent. The sample has 100,000 to 150,000 clones, just under 80% seen once; the top ten hold about 5.5%. This specimen was PBMCs, taken from a glioma patient whose treatment included an IDH1 peptide vaccine. The receptor comes from a man aged 40-50 years with glioma.

CDR3 protein: CASSYSDNNEQFF. The CDR3 DNA is TGTGCCAGCAGTTACTCGGACAACAATGAGCAGTTCTTC. The chain combines TRBV6-5 with TRBJ2-1; D may be TRBD1 (5 bases). Germline CDR1 MNHEY, CDR2 SVGAGI. The V gene lost 0 bases and the J gene lost 5 bases, with 5 bases spanning the gap. The CDR3 contains 13 residues.